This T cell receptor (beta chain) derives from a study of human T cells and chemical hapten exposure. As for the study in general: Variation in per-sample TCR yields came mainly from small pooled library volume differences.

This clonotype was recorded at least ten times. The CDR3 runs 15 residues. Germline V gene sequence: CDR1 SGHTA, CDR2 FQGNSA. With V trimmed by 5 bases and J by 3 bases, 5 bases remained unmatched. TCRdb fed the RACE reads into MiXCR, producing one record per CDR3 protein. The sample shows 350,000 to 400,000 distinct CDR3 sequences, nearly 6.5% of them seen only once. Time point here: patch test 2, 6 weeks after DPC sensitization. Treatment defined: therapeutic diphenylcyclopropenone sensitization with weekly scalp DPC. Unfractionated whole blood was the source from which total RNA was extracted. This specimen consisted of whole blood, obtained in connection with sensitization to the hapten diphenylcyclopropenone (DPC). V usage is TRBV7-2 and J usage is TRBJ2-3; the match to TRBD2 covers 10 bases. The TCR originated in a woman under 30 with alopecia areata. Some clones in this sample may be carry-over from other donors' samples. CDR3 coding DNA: TGTGCCAGCAGCCTGAGCGGGGGGGCGACAGATACGCAGTATTTT. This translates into CASSLSGGATDTQYF.